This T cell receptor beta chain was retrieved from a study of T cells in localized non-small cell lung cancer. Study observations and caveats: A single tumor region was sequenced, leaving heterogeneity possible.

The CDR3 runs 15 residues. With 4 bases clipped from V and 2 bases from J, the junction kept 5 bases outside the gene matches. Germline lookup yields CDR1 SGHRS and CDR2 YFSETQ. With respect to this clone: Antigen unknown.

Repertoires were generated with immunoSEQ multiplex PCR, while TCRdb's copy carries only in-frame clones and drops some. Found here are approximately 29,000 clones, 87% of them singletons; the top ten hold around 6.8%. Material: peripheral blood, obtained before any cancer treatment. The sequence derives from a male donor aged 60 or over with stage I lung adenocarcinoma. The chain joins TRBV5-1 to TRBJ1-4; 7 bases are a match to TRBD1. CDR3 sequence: CASSIQGQTNEKLFF. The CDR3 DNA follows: TGCGCCAGCAGCATACAGGGGCAGACTAATGAAAAACTGTTTTTT.